This TCR beta chain was documented in a study of control samples from healthy donors and cancer patients. The V end lost 0 bases, the J end lost 4 bases, and 13 bases lay between the germline ends. The CDR3 runs to 16 residues. Germline CDR1 is SGHRS and CDR2 is YFSETQ. Using immunoSEQ multiplex PCR, the repertoire was profiled, and TCRdb retains in-frame clones only, with some absent. The repertoire holds 190,000 or so clones, just under 95% seen once, with roughly 1.5% in the top ten. This clone was seen once. This clonotype was obtained from a man younger than 35 in good health. The sequencing sample was made of blood. The rearrangement uses TRBV5-1 and TRBJ2-2; a possible D gene is TRBD2 (6 bases). The CDR3, as DNA: TGCGCCAGCAGCTTGGTTGGCGGGGCCGGCACCGGGGAGCTGTTTTTT. The encoded protein is CASSLVGGAGTGELFF. The complete variable domain, with remaining parts taken from reference TRBV5-1 and TRBJ2-2, reads KAGVTQTPRYLIKTRGQQVTLSCSPISGHRSVSWYQQTPGQGLQFLFEYFSETQRNKGNFPGRFSGRQFSNSRSEMNVSTLELGDSALYLCASSLVGGAGTGELFFGEGSRLTVL.